Detailed here is one T cell receptor (beta chain). The data were taken from a study of blood T cell repertoires in COVID-19. The wider study: Some COVID-19 samples were acute and others convalescent; all came from the United States, Italy and Spain.

The CDR3 is 17 amino acids. Germline trimming cut 1 base from V and 1 base from J; bases unmatched to any gene: 1. CDR1 and CDR2 (germline): MGHRA, YSYEKL. The authors' processing: The authors estimated nucleated cell counts from reference gene primer amplification. TCRdb keeps only in-frame clones here, not all; method: immunoSEQ multiplex PCR. The V and J calls and the clone size are those of that table, but D and trimming were determined from the DNA. This table holds some 150,000 clones, 85% to 90% found once. The receptor comes from a human donor in a cohort sampled during active COVID-19. This chain uses TRBV4-1 with TRBJ2-1; 13 bases align to TRBD2. What was sequenced was peripheral blood. DNA for the CDR3: TGCGCCAGCAGCCAAGGGGGACTAGCGGGATCCTACAATGAGCAGTTCTTC. The encoded protein is CASSQGGLAGSYNEQFF.